The 14 T cell receptor beta chains listed next were all sequenced from one sample in a study of Graves' ophthalmopathy and Graves' hyperthyroidism. Amplification targeted the TCR beta CDR3 regions, with RNA transcripts as the source material. HTBI-primed RT-PCR formed the first round, and a multiplex PCR formed the second. TCRdb reprocessed the multiplex PCR reads with MiXCR, giving one entry per CDR3 protein. Of about half a million distinct CDR3 sequences in the sample, approximately 15% were seen once. The source material was blood. Source of these receptors: a woman in her 30s with Graves' ophthalmopathy.

This clonotype showed up many times. The chain links TRBV27 to TRBJ2-2; no clear D gene. This CDR3 is built from 13 residues. From germline, CDR1 is MNHEY and CDR2 SMNVEV (reference sequence). Between the trimmed V and J ends, which lost 8 bases and 3 bases, there was a span of 10 bases. In nucleotides, the CDR3 is TGTGCCAGCGGTCGCGTGGACACCGGGGAGCTGTTTTTT. It is translated as CASGRVDTGELFF.

This clonotype has at least ten counts. The genes are TRBV6-1 and TRBJ1-2; D not certain. This CDR3 spans 14 amino acids. Germline V gene sequence: CDR1 MNHNS, CDR2 SASEGT. Trimming took off 5 bases at V and 3 bases at J, with 13 bases between the two ends. The CDR3 nucleotides read TGTGCCAGCAGTCCGGGTATCTCTGACTATGGCTACACCTTC. Protein sequence: CASSPGISDYGYTF.

This clonotype has more than one count but fewer than ten. This sequence joins TRBV6-5 and TRBJ2-5; 8 bases map to TRBD1. The trim removed 0 bases at V and 2 bases at J, leaving 2 bases unmatched. CDR3 length equals 15 residues. The germline V gene encodes CDR1 MNHEY and CDR2 SVGAGI. The CDR3 reads CASSYSDREQETQYF. As DNA, the CDR3 is TGTGCCAGCAGTTACTCGGACAGGGAGCAAGAGACCCAGTACTTC.

The rearrangement joins TRBV5-1 to TRBJ1-1, with D possibly TRBD1 on 6 matching bases. The V gene's germline CDR1 is SGHRS and CDR2 YFSETQ. Trimming stripped 3 bases from V and 4 bases from J, with 13 bases between. The CDR3 spans 14 residues. This CDR3 reads CASSWDNGPTEAFF. The CDR3 bases are TGCGCCAGCAGCTGGGACAATGGGCCCACTGAAGCTTTCTTT.

This clonotype showed up just a few times. The gene calls are TRBV3-1 and TRBJ1-6; D unresolved. With 0 bases removed from V and 2 bases from J, the gap between germline ends came to 17 bases. Germline V CDR1 and CDR2: LGHDT, YNNKEL (reference sequence). The CDR3 consists of 19 residues. CDR3 in amino acids: CASSQEISGLRPYNSPLHF. CDR3 in DNA: TGTGCCAGCAGCCAAGAAATTTCTGGCCTACGGCCCTATAATTCACCCCTCCACTTT.

This chain links TRBV6-5 with TRBJ1-5, with TRBD1 identical over 8 bases. V lost 0 bases, J lost 2 bases, and 6 bases stayed unmatched. The germline V gene has CDR1 MNHEY and CDR2 SVGAGI. The CDR3 runs 17 residues. The CDR3 DNA is TGTGCCAGCAGTTACTCAGGACAGGGTAGCGGCAATCAGCCCCAGCATTTT. Its protein product is CASSYSGQGSGNQPQHF.

This clonotype was observed many times. This chain connects TRBV6-5 to TRBJ1-2; tentative D call: TRBD1 (6 bases). CDR1 MNHEY and CDR2 SVGAGI come from the germline V gene. V was clipped by 2 bases and J by 0 bases, with 13 bases between them. CDR3 size: 16 residues. CDR3 amino acids: CASSYVGGLANYGYTF. The CDR3 DNA reads as TGTGCCAGCAGTTACGTAGGGGGATTGGCTAACTATGGCTACACCTTC.

This clonotype was detected many times. V usage is TRBV27 and J usage is TRBJ1-2, with no clear D. In germline, CDR1 is MNHEY, CDR2 SMNVEV (reference sequence). Trimming removed 4 bases at V and 7 bases at J, with 10 bases between. The CDR3 is 12 amino acids. CDR3 protein: CASSSFAGGYTF. CDR3 nucleotides: TGTGCCAGCAGTTCATTTGCTGGTGGCTACACCTTC.

There are a few counts of this clonotype. The chain uses TRBV13 and TRBJ2-7; D tentatively fits TRBD1 or TRBD2 (5 bases each). V lost 5 bases to trimming and J lost 0 bases, with 14 bases between them. The length of the CDR3 is 15 residues. Germline CDR1 reads PRHDT; CDR2 reads FYEKMQ (reference sequence). As DNA, the CDR3 is TGTGCCAGCAGCCCGGGACCGACGAGCTCCTACGAGCAGTACTTC. Protein product: CASSPGPTSSYEQYF.

This clonotype was counted ten times or more. V and J are TRBV9 and TRBJ1-2; D remains unclear. Germline V gives CDR1 SGDLS, CDR2 YYNGEE. The CDR3 sequence is 17 residues long. V lost 0 bases and J 3 bases, leaving 18 bases between the germline ends. The DNA for the CDR3 is TGTGCCAGCAGCGTAGAGATTTCAGGCAGTGATTACTATGGCTACACCTTC. Encoded protein: CASSVEISGSDYYGYTF.

The chain joins TRBV18 to TRBJ2-4; either TRBD1 or TRBD2 may fit D (6 bases each). The V and J ends lost 6 bases and 0 bases respectively, with 12 bases between them. Germline V gene lookup returns CDR1 KGHSH and CDR2 LQKENI. The CDR3 totals 15 residues. The CDR3 DNA reads as TGTGCCAGCTCCATCGGGGGCAAAGCCAAAAACATTCAGTACTTC. This gives the protein CASSIGGKAKNIQYF. Using reference TRBV18 and TRBJ2-4 for the parts outside the CDR3, the full variable domain is NAGVMQNPRHLVRRRGQEARLRCSPMKGHSHVYWYRQLPEEGLKFMVYLQKENIIDESGMPKERFSAEFPKEGPSILRIQQVVRGDSAAYFCASSIGGKAKNIQYFGAGTRLSVL.

This clonotype was recorded many times. This chain links TRBV11-2 with TRBJ1-6; TRBD1 matches 8 bases. The CDR3 sequence is 18 residues long. Losses at the gene ends were 7 bases for V and 8 bases for J; bases not matched to a gene: 19. The V gene's germline CDR1 is SGHAT and CDR2 FQNNGV. The CDR3 spells CASTPGEGTGVVYSPLHF. The CDR3 coding sequence is TGTGCCAGCACCCCCGGCGAGGGGACAGGCGTCGTGTATTCACCCCTCCACTTT.

This clonotype has at least ten counts. The chain is built from TRBV27 and TRBJ2-7, with D maybe TRBD1 (5 bases). The V gene lost 5 bases and the J gene lost 5 bases, with 10 bases spanning the gap. Germline loops: CDR1 MNHEY, CDR2 SMNVEV (reference sequence). This CDR3 has 12 residues. CDR3 residues: CASSTSRDEQYF. The CDR3 DNA is TGTGCCAGCAGTACGAGCAGGGACGAGCAGTACTTC.

This clonotype was observed once. The chain recombines TRBV11-2 with TRBJ2-7; D is possibly TRBD2 (5 bases). Trimming removed 2 bases from V and 6 bases from J, with 14 bases in between. Germline V gene lookup returns CDR1 SGHAT and CDR2 FQNNGV. This CDR3 has 14 residues. The CDR3 region is CASSLTAGGSEQYF. CDR3 nucleotide sequence: TGTGCCAGCAGCTTAACGGCAGGTGGGAGCGAGCAGTACTTC.